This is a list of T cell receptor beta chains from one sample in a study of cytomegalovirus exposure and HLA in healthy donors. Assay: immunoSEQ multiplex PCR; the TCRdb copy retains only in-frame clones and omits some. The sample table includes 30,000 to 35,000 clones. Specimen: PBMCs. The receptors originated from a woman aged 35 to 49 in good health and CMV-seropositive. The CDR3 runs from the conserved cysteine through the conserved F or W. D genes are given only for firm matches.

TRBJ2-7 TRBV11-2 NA TGTGCCAGCAGAGCCGCAGCGTACGAGCAGTACTTC CASRAAAYEQYF
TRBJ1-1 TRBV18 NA TGTGCCAGCTCACTTGACACTTCGAACACTGAAGCTTTCTTT CASSLDTSNTEAFF
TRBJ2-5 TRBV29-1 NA TGCAGCGTTGAAGAATACAACCGTGCAGAGTACTTC CSVEEYNRAEYF
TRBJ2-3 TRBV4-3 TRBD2 TGCGCCAGCAGCCAAGACGTACAGGCTGGTAGCGGGATACCTCAGTATTTT CASSQDVQAGSGIPQYF
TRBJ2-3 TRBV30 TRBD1 TGTGCCTGGAGTCCCCCGGGACAGGACCCTCATACGCAGTATTTT CAWSPPGQDPHTQYF
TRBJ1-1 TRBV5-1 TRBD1 TGCGCCAGCAGCTTGGACGGGACAGGTTTTCTGCAAGCTTTCTTT CASSLDGTGFLQAFF
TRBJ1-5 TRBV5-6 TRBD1 TGTGCCAGCAGCCGGGGACAGGGCGATCAGCCCCAGCATTTT CASSRGQGDQPQHF
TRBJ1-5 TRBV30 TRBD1 TGTGCCTGGAGTGTGGGGGACAGTAACCTTGATCAGCCCCAGCATTTT CAWSVGDSNLDQPQHF
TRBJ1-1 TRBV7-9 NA TGTGCCAGCAGCCCGAATCGAGACACTGAAGCTTTCTTT CASSPNRDTEAFF
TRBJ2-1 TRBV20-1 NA TGCAGTGCTAGCGACTCGCGTGAGCAGTTCTTC CSASDSREQFF
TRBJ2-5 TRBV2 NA TGTGCCAGCAGTGACGTGGGGCAAGAGAACCAGTACTTC CASSDVGQENQYF
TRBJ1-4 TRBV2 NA TGTGCCAGCAGTGATGAGGGGGGGGGCCGAAAACTGTTTTTT CASSDEGGGRKLFF